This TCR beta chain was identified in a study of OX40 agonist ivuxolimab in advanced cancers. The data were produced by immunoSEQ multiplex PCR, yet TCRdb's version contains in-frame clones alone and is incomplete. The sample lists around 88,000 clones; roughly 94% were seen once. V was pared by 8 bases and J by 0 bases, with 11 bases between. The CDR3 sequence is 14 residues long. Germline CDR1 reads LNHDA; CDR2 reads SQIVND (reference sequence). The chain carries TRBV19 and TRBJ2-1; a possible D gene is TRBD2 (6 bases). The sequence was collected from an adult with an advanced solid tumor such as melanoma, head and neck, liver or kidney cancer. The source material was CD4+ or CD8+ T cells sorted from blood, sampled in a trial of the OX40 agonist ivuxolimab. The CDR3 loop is CASRRGNSYNEQFF. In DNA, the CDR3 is TGTGCCAGTCGACGGGGGAACTCCTACAATGAGCAGTTCTTC. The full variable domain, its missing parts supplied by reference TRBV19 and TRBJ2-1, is DGGITQSPKYLFRKEGQNVTLSCEQNLNHDAMYWYRQDPGQGLRLIYYSQIVNDFQKGDIAEGYSVSREKKESFPLTVTSAQKNPTAFYLCASRRGNSYNEQFFGPGTRLTVL.